Sequencing of this T cell receptor (beta chain) was carried out in a study of T cell responses to AZD1222 COVID-19 vaccine. Findings of the study overall: Spike-specific TCR depth and breadth grew after two AZD1222 doses.

The germline gives CDR1 SGHTA, CDR2 FQGTGA. The CDR3 is 16 residues long. Trimming at V came to 5 bases and at J to 4 bases, leaving 11 bases not matched to a gene. Clones were read by immunoSEQ multiplex PCR, and TCRdb kept only the in-frame ones, dropping some. The sample lists around 58,000 clones, under 90% seen once, with around 9.6% in the top ten. Worth noting for this clone: No antigen is known for it.

This clonotype originated in an adult in good health. The genes are TRBV7-3 and TRBJ2-5; 9 nucleotides match TRBD2. The sample here was peripheral blood, taken on day 0 of AZD1222 vaccination. Here the CDR3 DNA reads TGTGCCAGCAGCCGCAGCGGGGGGACAGCGGGAGAGACCCAGTACTTC. This translates into CASSRSGGTAGETQYF.